This T cell receptor beta chain was observed in a study of blood T cell repertoires in COVID-19. Trimming removed 1 base from V and 6 bases from J; junction bases left unmatched: 5. The CDR3 has 15 amino acids. Germline V gene sequence: CDR1 SGHAT, CDR2 FQNNGV. Participants, about 18 to 90 years old, spanned 24 US areas. Grouping used clinical history reported by participants in a survey and questionnaire. Recovered participants had two consecutive negative NP/OP PCR tests, healthcare professional clearance, or symptom resolution. As originally analysed: Estimates of nucleated cell counts were drawn from the amplification of reference gene primers. The table came from immunoSEQ multiplex PCR; TCRdb's copy has only in-frame clones and leaves some out. That table furnishes V, J and clone size, whereas the DNA furnished D and trimming. The data show about 160,000 clones, about 80% seen once.

The source is a woman aged 60-75 years who had recovered from COVID-19. The sample taken for sequencing was PBMCs or T cells enriched from blood (not recorded which). V is TRBV11-2 and J is TRBJ2-1, with 8 positions matching TRBD2. The CDR3 coding sequence is TGTGCCAGCAGCTTAGTGCGGGGGGAAGTCAATGAGCAGTTCTTC. Protein: CASSLVRGEVNEQFF.